A single sample gave rise to the 3 T cell receptor beta chains below, sequenced in a study of T cell repertoires in cytomegalovirus infection. For these receptors, no antigen is known. MiXCR was run by TCRdb on the reads, yielding one entry per CDR3 protein. The data hold some 940,000 distinct CDR3 sequences, with 30% to 40% observed a single time. Sample: cultured CD8+ T cells from PBMCs, taken from culture after CMV antigen stimulation. These receptors originate from a human donor in good health (CMV status not recorded). Some clones in this sample may be carry-over from other donors' samples.

A few counts support this clonotype. The genes are TRBV6-1 and TRBJ1-2; TRBD1 might be the D (6 bases). Germline CDR1 MNHNS, CDR2 SASEGT. Between the trimmed V and J ends, which lost 6 bases and 3 bases, there was a span of 8 bases. CDR3 size: 12 residues. The CDR3 sequence is CASRQGYYGYTF. CDR3 bases: TGTGCCAGCAGGCAGGGGTACTATGGCTACACCTTC.

This clonotype has at least ten counts. V gene TRBV7-2 combines with J gene TRBJ2-7; maybe TRBD1 (6 bases). This CDR3 region has 15 residues. Germline V gene lookup returns CDR1 SGHTA and CDR2 FQGNSA. The ends were cut back, 1 base at V and 0 bases at J, with 10 bases in the middle. The CDR3 DNA sequence: TGTGCCAGCAGCTTAGGCGTGGACAGCTCCTACGAGCAGTACGTC. The encoded protein is CASSLGVDSSYEQYV.

This chain joins TRBV19 and TRBJ1-4; 10 bases fit TRBD1. This CDR3 has 16 amino acids. The junction had 9 bases not matched to a gene; V was cut back by 6 bases and J by 5 bases. Germline lookup yields CDR1 LNHDA and CDR2 SQIVND (reference sequence). The CDR3 DNA sequence: TGTGCCAGTAGCATCCGGGACAGGGGAAAAAATGAAAAACTGTTTTTT. It translates to CASSIRDRGKNEKLFF. Variable domain in full (rest from reference TRBV19 and TRBJ1-4): DGGITQSPKYLFRKEGQNVTLSCEQNLNHDAMYWYRQDPGQGLRLIYYSQIVNDFQKGDIAEGYSVSREKKESFPLTVTSAQKNPTAFYLCASSIRDRGKNEKLFFGSGTQLSVL.